This is a list of T cell receptor beta chains from one sample in a study of blood T cell repertoires in COVID-19. Repertoires were generated with immunoSEQ multiplex PCR, while TCRdb's copy carries only in-frame clones and drops some. Here the sample spans 300,000 to 450,000 clones, roughly 90% being singletons. The sequenced material came from PBMCs or T cells enriched from blood (not recorded which). The source is a woman aged 25 to 39 who had been exposed to COVID-19. Each CDR3 is given with its conserved first and last residue. Each record gives: V gene, clone size, D gene, J gene, CDR3 protein, CDR3 DNA. The D gene is left open where the match is weak. For some rows the clone size is stated as once, few or many, or as a class when expanded; others skip it.

V gene: TRBV18; clone size: .; D gene: TRBD2; J gene: TRBJ2-7; CDR3 protein: CASSPEGLAGEQYF; CDR3 DNA: TGTGCCAGCTCACCAGAGGGACTAGCGGGCGAGCAGTACTTC
V gene: TRBV3-1/TRBV3-2; clone size: once; D gene: .; J gene: TRBJ1-1; CDR3 protein: CASSPLGLGGTEAFF; CDR3 DNA: TGTGCCAGCAGCCCCCTCGGTCTGGGGGGTACTGAAGCTTTCTTT
V gene: TRBV6-5; clone size: .; D gene: .; J gene: TRBJ1-2; CDR3 protein: CASLVSGDGYTF; CDR3 DNA: TGTGCCAGCCTCGTATCAGGGGATGGCTACACCTTC
V gene: TRBV21-1; clone size: .; D gene: .; J gene: TRBJ2-5; CDR3 protein: CASSKEGAEQETQYF; CDR3 DNA: TGTGCCAGCAGCAAGGAAGGGGCAGAACAAGAGACCCAGTACTTC
V gene: TRBV3-1/TRBV3-2; clone size: .; D gene: .; J gene: TRBJ1-2; CDR3 protein: CASSQAAGDGYTF; CDR3 DNA: TGTGCCAGCAGCCAAGCCGCAGGGGACGGCTACACCTTC
V gene: TRBV6-5; clone size: .; D gene: TRBD2; J gene: TRBJ2-3; CDR3 protein: CATRPREAGADTQYF; CDR3 DNA: TGTGCCACTCGACCCAGGGAAGCGGGGGCAGATACGCAGTATTTT
V gene: TRBV30; clone size: .; D gene: .; J gene: TRBJ2-3; CDR3 protein: CAWEIRGTDTQYF; CDR3 DNA: TGTGCCTGGGAAATTCGGGGCACAGATACGCAGTATTTT
V gene: TRBV27; clone size: .; D gene: TRBD1; J gene: TRBJ2-7; CDR3 protein: CASSLSSGGTYEQYF; CDR3 DNA: TGTGCCAGCAGTTTAAGTTCAGGGGGAACTTACGAGCAGTACTTC
V gene: TRBV5-1; clone size: .; D gene: TRBD2; J gene: TRBJ2-1; CDR3 protein: CASSPSGRGSSYNEQFF; CDR3 DNA: TGCGCCAGCAGCCCCAGCGGGAGGGGCAGCTCCTACAATGAGCAGTTCTTC
V gene: TRBV25-1; clone size: .; D gene: .; J gene: TRBJ2-1; CDR3 protein: CASSDTDRAYNEQFF; CDR3 DNA: TGTGCCAGCAGTGATACGGACAGAGCCTACAATGAGCAGTTCTTC
V gene: TRBV5-1; clone size: .; D gene: TRBD1; J gene: TRBJ1-1; CDR3 protein: CASSQRPSGQDMNTEAFF; CDR3 DNA: TGCGCCAGCAGCCAGCGTCCATCGGGACAGGACATGAACACTGAAGCTTTCTTT
V gene: TRBV6-4; clone size: .; D gene: .; J gene: TRBJ2-1; CDR3 protein: CASSDSTHNEQFF; CDR3 DNA: TGTGCCAGCAGTGACTCGACACACAATGAGCAGTTCTTC
V gene: TRBV7-6; clone size: once; D gene: .; J gene: TRBJ2-7; CDR3 protein: CASSGSGSAAASYEQYF; CDR3 DNA: TGTGCCAGCAGCGGTTCGGGGTCGGCAGCCGCCTCCTACGAGCAGTACTTC
V gene: TRBV7-6; clone size: .; D gene: TRBD1; J gene: TRBJ2-1; CDR3 protein: CASSLGDRVNEQFF; CDR3 DNA: TGTGCCAGCAGCTTAGGGGACAGAGTCAATGAGCAGTTCTTC
V gene: TRBV28; clone size: .; D gene: TRBD1; J gene: TRBJ2-2; CDR3 protein: CASKGQGNTGELFF; CDR3 DNA: TGTGCCAGCAAGGGACAGGGGAACACCGGGGAGCTGTTTTTT
V gene: TRBV19; clone size: .; D gene: .; J gene: TRBJ1-2; CDR3 protein: CASSMVAAINYGYTF; CDR3 DNA: TGTGCCAGTAGTATGGTGGCAGCGATTAACTATGGCTACACCTTC
V gene: TRBV30; clone size: .; D gene: TRBD2; J gene: TRBJ2-3; CDR3 protein: CAWGSLAGYTDTQYF; CDR3 DNA: TGTGCCTGGGGCTCCTTAGCGGGATACACAGATACGCAGTATTTT
V gene: TRBV6-5; clone size: .; D gene: .; J gene: TRBJ1-1; CDR3 protein: CASRGLSVNTEAFF; CDR3 DNA: TGTGCCAGTAGAGGTTTGAGCGTGAACACTGAAGCTTTCTTT
V gene: TRBV28; clone size: .; D gene: TRBD2; J gene: TRBJ2-2; CDR3 protein: CASSPPPLAGGTGELFF; CDR3 DNA: TGTGCCAGCAGCCCTCCCCCACTAGCGGGAGGGACCGGGGAGCTGTTTTTT
V gene: TRBV27; clone size: .; D gene: TRBD2; J gene: TRBJ2-7; CDR3 protein: CASSDSGRTYEQYF; CDR3 DNA: TGTGCCAGCAGTGATAGCGGGAGGACCTACGAGCAGTACTTC
V gene: TRBV11-2; clone size: .; D gene: .; J gene: TRBJ2-7; CDR3 protein: CASGGSVDEQYF; CDR3 DNA: TGTGCCAGCGGTGGTTCAGTGGACGAGCAGTACTTC
V gene: TRBV11-2; clone size: .; D gene: TRBD2; J gene: TRBJ2-3; CDR3 protein: CASSTSGYSTDTQYF; CDR3 DNA: TGTGCCAGCAGCACTAGCGGATATAGCACAGATACGCAGTATTTT
V gene: TRBV29-1; clone size: .; D gene: .; J gene: TRBJ2-1; CDR3 protein: CSVELSGHYNEQFF; CDR3 DNA: TGCAGCGTTGAGTTAAGCGGGCACTACAATGAGCAGTTCTTC
V gene: TRBV19; clone size: .; D gene: .; J gene: TRBJ1-1; CDR3 protein: CASSIDLRRRVNTEAFF; CDR3 DNA: TGTGCCAGTAGTATAGATCTGCGGAGGAGGGTGAACACTGAAGCTTTCTTT
V gene: TRBV28; clone size: few; D gene: .; J gene: TRBJ1-1; CDR3 protein: CASSPSWGDTEAFF; CDR3 DNA: TGTGCCAGCAGTCCCTCATGGGGGGACACTGAAGCTTTCTTT
V gene: TRBV15; clone size: .; D gene: .; J gene: TRBJ2-5; CDR3 protein: CATSRGDQETQYF; CDR3 DNA: TGTGCCACCAGCCGAGGCGATCAAGAGACCCAGTACTTC
V gene: TRBV2; clone size: .; D gene: TRBD2; J gene: TRBJ2-1; CDR3 protein: CASSSSGRSGNEQFF; CDR3 DNA: TGTGCCAGCAGCTCTAGCGGGAGGTCGGGCAATGAGCAGTTCTTC
V gene: TRBV25-1; clone size: few; D gene: .; J gene: TRBJ1-1; CDR3 protein: CASSGVGANTEAFF; CDR3 DNA: TGTGCCAGCAGTGGAGTTGGGGCGAACACTGAAGCTTTCTTT
V gene: TRBV13; clone size: few; D gene: TRBD2; J gene: TRBJ2-7; CDR3 protein: CASSLGSGLAGVRVKADEQYF; CDR3 DNA: TGTGCCAGCAGCTTAGGCTCCGGACTAGCGGGAGTTAGGGTAAAGGCCGACGAGCAGTACTTC